A selection of T cell receptor beta chains follows, all from one sample in a study of T cell responses to AZD1222 COVID-19 vaccine. TCRdb's table, derived via immunoSEQ multiplex PCR, lists solely in-frame clones and lacks some. This sample has more than 85,000 clones, with about 88% found just once. The sequencing here drew on peripheral blood, taken on day 0 of AZD1222 vaccination. All receptors derive from an adult in good health. The CDR3 runs from the conserved cysteine through the conserved F or W. Each record gives: J gene, V gene, clone size, D gene, CDR3 DNA, CDR3 protein. The D gene is left open where the match is weak. Clone sizes are given selectively: once, few, many, or a class where the clone is expanded.

J gene: TRBJ1-5; V gene: TRBV6-1; clone size: .; D gene: .; CDR3 DNA: TGTGCCAGCAGTGAAGCTGATTCCGGGACTAAATATCAGCCCCAGCATTTT; CDR3 protein: CASSEADSGTKYQPQHF
J gene: TRBJ1-2; V gene: TRBV4-1; clone size: .; D gene: .; CDR3 DNA: TGCGCCAGCAGCTTAGGAGGAGCCGTTAACTATGGCTACACCTTC; CDR3 protein: CASSLGGAVNYGYTF
J gene: TRBJ2-2; V gene: TRBV6-6; clone size: .; D gene: .; CDR3 DNA: TGTGCCACCGGTGGGGTTGGAGGGACCGGGGAGCTGTTTTTT; CDR3 protein: CATGGVGGTGELFF
J gene: TRBJ1-1; V gene: TRBV6-5; clone size: .; D gene: .; CDR3 DNA: TGTGCCAGCAGCGGCACTACAGGGCGGGCTTTCTTT; CDR3 protein: CASSGTTGRAFF
J gene: TRBJ2-7; V gene: TRBV29-1; clone size: .; D gene: .; CDR3 DNA: TGCAGCGCCCTAGACCCGCTGGCAGCCTCTCCCACCTACGAGCAGTACTTC; CDR3 protein: CSALDPLAASPTYEQYF
J gene: TRBJ1-2; V gene: TRBV18; clone size: .; D gene: TRBD1; CDR3 DNA: TGTGCCAGCTCACCAGAGGGGACAGCCTATGGCTACACCTTC; CDR3 protein: CASSPEGTAYGYTF
J gene: TRBJ1-1; V gene: TRBV5-6; clone size: .; D gene: .; CDR3 DNA: TGTGCCAGCAGCACAGGCCGGGTTCGGGGGACGGTAGGAAGCACTGAAGCTTTCTTT; CDR3 protein: CASSTGRVRGTVGSTEAFF
J gene: TRBJ2-1; V gene: TRBV7-2; clone size: once; D gene: .; CDR3 DNA: TGTGCCAGCACGCGGGTAGGAACCGCCTCCTACAATGAGCAGTTCTTC; CDR3 protein: CASTRVGTASYNEQFF
J gene: TRBJ2-1; V gene: TRBV5-1; clone size: once; D gene: TRBD1; CDR3 DNA: TGCGCCAGCAGCTCGTGGACAGGCACCTACAATGAGCAGTTCTTC; CDR3 protein: CASSSWTGTYNEQFF
J gene: TRBJ1-2; V gene: TRBV5-1; clone size: .; D gene: TRBD1; CDR3 DNA: TGCGCCAGCAGCTTGAGGGGGCACGATGGCTACACCTTC; CDR3 protein: CASSLRGHDGYTF
J gene: TRBJ1-1; V gene: TRBV9; clone size: once; D gene: .; CDR3 DNA: TGTGCCAGCAGCTTACCTTCAGGGACACCCGAAGCTTTCTTT; CDR3 protein: CASSLPSGTPEAFF
J gene: TRBJ1-2; V gene: TRBV19; clone size: .; D gene: TRBD1; CDR3 DNA: TGTGCCAGTAGTATTTCACAGGGGGCCTATGGCTACACCTTC; CDR3 protein: CASSISQGAYGYTF
J gene: TRBJ1-4; V gene: TRBV2; clone size: .; D gene: .; CDR3 DNA: TGTGCCAGCAGTGAGGGAGGGGGGACTAATGAAAAACTGTTTTTT; CDR3 protein: CASSEGGGTNEKLFF
J gene: TRBJ2-7; V gene: TRBV5-1; clone size: .; D gene: .; CDR3 DNA: TGCGCCAGCAGCTTGATAGGAGCCCACGAGCAGTACTTC; CDR3 protein: CASSLIGAHEQYF
J gene: TRBJ2-7; V gene: TRBV27; clone size: .; D gene: .; CDR3 DNA: TGTGCCACCGGGACTTCCTACGAGCAGTACTTC; CDR3 protein: CATGTSYEQYF
J gene: TRBJ2-7; V gene: TRBV2; clone size: .; D gene: TRBD1; CDR3 DNA: TGTGCCAGCAGTGAAGCGGGGACAGGGCCTAACTCCTACGAGCAGTACTTC; CDR3 protein: CASSEAGTGPNSYEQYF
J gene: TRBJ1-5; V gene: TRBV5-6; clone size: .; D gene: .; CDR3 DNA: TGTGCCAGCAGCTTTAAAGGGGGTTATAATAGCAATCAGCCCCAGCATTTT; CDR3 protein: CASSFKGGYNSNQPQHF
J gene: TRBJ1-1; V gene: TRBV27; clone size: .; D gene: .; CDR3 DNA: TGTGCCAGCAGTCCCCACCAGGGGAGGGCGCGGACTGAAGCTTTCTTT; CDR3 protein: CASSPHQGRARTEAFF
J gene: TRBJ1-5; V gene: TRBV5-6; clone size: .; D gene: .; CDR3 DNA: TGTGCCAGCAGCTTGATGCGGGGGGCCGTCAATCAGCCCCAGCATTTT; CDR3 protein: CASSLMRGAVNQPQHF
J gene: TRBJ2-7; V gene: TRBV5-1; clone size: .; D gene: .; CDR3 DNA: TGCGCCAGCAGCATAGACAGGCACCCCTCCTACGAGCAGTACTTC; CDR3 protein: CASSIDRHPSYEQYF
J gene: TRBJ1-2; V gene: TRBV2; clone size: .; D gene: .; CDR3 DNA: TGTGCCTCTAGATCGGCCCTGGCAATTAGATATGGCTACACCTTC; CDR3 protein: CASRSALAIRYGYTF
J gene: TRBJ2-3; V gene: TRBV5-1; clone size: .; D gene: TRBD1; CDR3 DNA: TGCGCCAGCAGCTCATTCACCGGGACAGGGAGTCGAGATACGCAGTATTTT; CDR3 protein: CASSSFTGTGSRDTQYF
J gene: TRBJ2-1; V gene: TRBV14; clone size: few; D gene: TRBD2; CDR3 DNA: TGTGCCAGCAGCCGGGCGGGGGGGACGCGGGAGCAGTTCTTC; CDR3 protein: CASSRAGGTREQFF
J gene: TRBJ1-1; V gene: TRBV29-1; clone size: .; D gene: .; CDR3 DNA: TGCAGCGTTGCGGCCCCTCTGTATATGAACACTGAAGCTTTCTTT; CDR3 protein: CSVAAPLYMNTEAFF
J gene: TRBJ2-7; V gene: TRBV5-1; clone size: few; D gene: .; CDR3 DNA: TGCGCCAGCAGCTCCGGGCCGGGGGAGCAGTACTTC; CDR3 protein: CASSSGPGEQYF
J gene: TRBJ2-7; V gene: TRBV5-5; clone size: .; D gene: TRBD2; CDR3 DNA: TGTGCCAGCAGCCCTGGGACTAGCGGAACCTTTAGGGGGGAGCAGTACTTC; CDR3 protein: CASSPGTSGTFRGEQYF
J gene: TRBJ2-2; V gene: TRBV2; clone size: .; D gene: TRBD1; CDR3 DNA: TGTGCCAGCAGGGGACAGGGGGCGCAGAACGGGGAGCTGTTTTTT; CDR3 protein: CASRGQGAQNGELFF
J gene: TRBJ1-4; V gene: TRBV5-1; clone size: once; D gene: .; CDR3 DNA: TGCGCCAGCAGCCAGGGGACGGTGCGGACTAATGAAAAACTGTTTTTT; CDR3 protein: CASSQGTVRTNEKLFF
J gene: TRBJ2-5; V gene: TRBV5-6; clone size: .; D gene: .; CDR3 DNA: TGTGCCAGCAGCTCGGACCCCAGATTCGACGGATACCAAGAGACCCAGTACTTC; CDR3 protein: CASSSDPRFDGYQETQYF
J gene: TRBJ1-2; V gene: TRBV6-5; clone size: .; D gene: .; CDR3 DNA: TGTGCCAGCAACCAGGGACATTTGCCGTATGGCTACACCTTC; CDR3 protein: CASNQGHLPYGYTF
J gene: TRBJ2-1; V gene: TRBV9; clone size: .; D gene: .; CDR3 DNA: TGTGCCAGCAGCGGGACAGTCCGCTACAATGAGCAGTTCTTC; CDR3 protein: CASSGTVRYNEQFF
J gene: TRBJ1-2; V gene: TRBV3-1/TRBV3-2; clone size: .; D gene: .; CDR3 DNA: TGTGCCAGCAGCCAAGATTTAAGCTATGGCTACACCTTC; CDR3 protein: CASSQDLSYGYTF
J gene: TRBJ1-2; V gene: TRBV16; clone size: .; D gene: TRBD1; CDR3 DNA: TGTGCCAGCAGCCAACTAACAGGGGGGTATGGCTACACCTTC; CDR3 protein: CASSQLTGGYGYTF
J gene: TRBJ2-5; V gene: TRBV29-1; clone size: .; D gene: .; CDR3 DNA: TGCAGCGCTTCAATAGAGACCCAGTACTTC; CDR3 protein: CSASIETQYF
J gene: TRBJ1-2; V gene: TRBV6-6; clone size: .; D gene: TRBD1; CDR3 DNA: TGTGCCAGCAGTCCCTCGATACAACAGGGGGCGTCTAGCTATGGCTACACCTTC; CDR3 protein: CASSPSIQQGASSYGYTF
J gene: TRBJ1-6; V gene: TRBV7-9; clone size: .; D gene: .; CDR3 DNA: TGTGCCAGCAGCTTAGTTGTCGGATCACCCCTCCACTTT; CDR3 protein: CASSLVVGSPLHF
J gene: TRBJ1-5; V gene: TRBV15; clone size: once; D gene: .; CDR3 DNA: TGTGCCACCAGCAGAGCTCTCGGGCCCCAGCATTTT; CDR3 protein: CATSRALGPQHF
J gene: TRBJ2-7; V gene: TRBV7-6; clone size: .; D gene: .; CDR3 DNA: TGTGCCAGCAGCCCGGACAGAGTTTCCTACGAGCAGTACTTC; CDR3 protein: CASSPDRVSYEQYF
J gene: TRBJ2-7; V gene: TRBV7-9; clone size: .; D gene: .; CDR3 DNA: TGTGCCAGCAGCTTAGGCGATTACGAGCAGTACTTC; CDR3 protein: CASSLGDYEQYF
J gene: TRBJ2-5; V gene: TRBV7-7; clone size: .; D gene: .; CDR3 DNA: TGTGCCAGCAGCTTAGGAACAGGGCGGCGGGAGACCCAGTACTTC; CDR3 protein: CASSLGTGRRETQYF
J gene: TRBJ2-7; V gene: TRBV27; clone size: once; D gene: .; CDR3 DNA: TGTGCCAGCAGTCCAGGGACCTCCTACGAGCAGTACTTC; CDR3 protein: CASSPGTSYEQYF
J gene: TRBJ2-5; V gene: TRBV6-6; clone size: .; D gene: .; CDR3 DNA: TGTGCCAGCAGCCACGGGGGACCTCAAGAGACCCAGTACTTC; CDR3 protein: CASSHGGPQETQYF
J gene: TRBJ2-7; V gene: TRBV5-4; clone size: .; D gene: .; CDR3 DNA: TGTGCCAGCAGCCCGACCGAGAAACCCTACGAGCAGTACTTC; CDR3 protein: CASSPTEKPYEQYF
J gene: TRBJ2-3; V gene: TRBV10-1; clone size: .; D gene: .; CDR3 DNA: TGCGCCAGCAGTGAGTCGACTCAACCCACAGATACGCAGTATTTT; CDR3 protein: CASSESTQPTDTQYF
J gene: TRBJ1-2; V gene: TRBV20-1; clone size: .; D gene: .; CDR3 DNA: TGCAGTCCTACTGACAGGCAAAACTATGGCTACACCTTC; CDR3 protein: CSPTDRQNYGYTF
J gene: TRBJ1-5; V gene: TRBV3-1/TRBV3-2; clone size: .; D gene: .; CDR3 DNA: TGTGCCAGCAGCCAGTACAACGAGGCTCAGCCCCAGCATTTT; CDR3 protein: CASSQYNEAQPQHF
J gene: TRBJ1-2; V gene: TRBV5-4; clone size: .; D gene: TRBD1; CDR3 DNA: TGTGCCAGCAGCCTTCCGGGACAGAGCATCTATGGCTACACCTTC; CDR3 protein: CASSLPGQSIYGYTF
J gene: TRBJ1-1; V gene: TRBV7-9; clone size: .; D gene: .; CDR3 DNA: TGTGCCAGCGGAGGCGGAATGAACACTGAAGCTTTCTTT; CDR3 protein: CASGGGMNTEAFF
J gene: TRBJ1-2; V gene: TRBV7-6; clone size: .; D gene: TRBD1; CDR3 DNA: TGTGCCAGCAGCTTGGCCCAGACAGGGGAAGGAGGAGGCTACACCTTC; CDR3 protein: CASSLAQTGEGGGYTF
J gene: TRBJ1-1; V gene: TRBV5-1; clone size: few; D gene: TRBD1; CDR3 DNA: TGCGCCAGCAGCTTGGACAGGGGTGGCACTGAAGCTTTCTTT; CDR3 protein: CASSLDRGGTEAFF
J gene: TRBJ1-2; V gene: TRBV6-6; clone size: .; D gene: .; CDR3 DNA: TGTGCCAGCAGTTACTCGCCCCAGAGAGGCTACACCTTC; CDR3 protein: CASSYSPQRGYTF
J gene: TRBJ2-3; V gene: TRBV3-1/TRBV3-2; clone size: few; D gene: TRBD2; CDR3 DNA: TGTGCCAGCAGCCAAAATAGCGGGGGTAGCACAGATACGCAGTATTTT; CDR3 protein: CASSQNSGGSTDTQYF
J gene: TRBJ1-1; V gene: TRBV30; clone size: .; D gene: .; CDR3 DNA: TGTGCCTGGAGTCTTGACACTGAAGCTTTCTTT; CDR3 protein: CAWSLDTEAFF
J gene: TRBJ2-7; V gene: TRBV18; clone size: .; D gene: .; CDR3 DNA: TGTGCCAGCTCACCCATCGGGGGCTCCTACGAGCAGTACTTC; CDR3 protein: CASSPIGGSYEQYF
J gene: TRBJ2-1; V gene: TRBV25-1; clone size: .; D gene: .; CDR3 DNA: TGTGCCAGCGGAGGGGGCGGGGAGCAGTTCTTC; CDR3 protein: CASGGGGEQFF
J gene: TRBJ1-1; V gene: TRBV9; clone size: .; D gene: .; CDR3 DNA: TGTGCCAGCAGCAGGATGGGCACTGAAGCTTTCTTT; CDR3 protein: CASSRMGTEAFF
J gene: TRBJ1-1; V gene: TRBV11-3; clone size: .; D gene: .; CDR3 DNA: TGTGCCAGCAGCTTAGTACAGGGAACTGAAGCTTTCTTT; CDR3 protein: CASSLVQGTEAFF
J gene: TRBJ2-5; V gene: TRBV18; clone size: .; D gene: .; CDR3 DNA: TGTGCCAGCTCGGTTGTCAGTCAGTACCAAGAGACCCAGTACTTC; CDR3 protein: CASSVVSQYQETQYF
J gene: TRBJ1-1; V gene: TRBV5-5; clone size: .; D gene: .; CDR3 DNA: TGTGCCAGCAGCTTCTCTACGAACACTGAAGCTTTCTTT; CDR3 protein: CASSFSTNTEAFF
J gene: TRBJ2-3; V gene: TRBV2; clone size: .; D gene: .; CDR3 DNA: TGTGCCAGCAGTGAAGCCGGAGATACGCAGTATTTT; CDR3 protein: CASSEAGDTQYF